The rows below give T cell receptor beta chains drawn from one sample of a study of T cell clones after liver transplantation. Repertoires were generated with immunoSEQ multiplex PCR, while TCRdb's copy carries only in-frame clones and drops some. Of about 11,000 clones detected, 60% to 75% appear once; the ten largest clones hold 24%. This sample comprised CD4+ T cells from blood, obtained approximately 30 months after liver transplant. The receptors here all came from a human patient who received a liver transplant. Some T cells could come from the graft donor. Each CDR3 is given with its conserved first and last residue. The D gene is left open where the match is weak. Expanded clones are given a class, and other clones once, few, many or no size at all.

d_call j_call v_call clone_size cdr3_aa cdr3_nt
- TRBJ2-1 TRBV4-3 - CASSQGREFSYNEQFF TGCGCCAGCAGCCAAGGTCGGGAGTTCTCCTACAATGAGCAGTTCTTC
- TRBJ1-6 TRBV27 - CASSLSVYRFSPLHF TGTGCCAGCAGTTTATCAGTTTATCGGTTTTCACCCCTCCACTTT
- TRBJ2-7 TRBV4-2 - CASSQDWEQYF TGTGCCAGCAGCCAAGATTGGGAGCAGTACTTC
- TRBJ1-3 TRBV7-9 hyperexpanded CASSSTDTFANTIYF TGTGCCAGCAGCTCGACTGACACCTTTGCAAACACCATATATTTT
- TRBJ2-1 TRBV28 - CASSLFGGRNEQFF TGTGCCAGCAGTTTATTTGGGGGGAGGAATGAGCAGTTCTTC
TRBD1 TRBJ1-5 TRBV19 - CASSRDRNYDQPQHF TGTGCCAGTAGTCGGGACAGAAATTATGATCAGCCCCAGCATTTT
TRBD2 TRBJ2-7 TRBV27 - CASSEAVAGREDEQYF TGTGCCAGCAGTGAAGCAGTAGCGGGGAGAGAGGACGAGCAGTACTTC
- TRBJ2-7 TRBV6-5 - CASSDGLTYEQYF TGTGCCAGCAGTGATGGGTTAACCTACGAGCAGTACTTC
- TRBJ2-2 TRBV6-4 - CASSDRPDPANTGELFF TGTGCCAGCAGCGACCGCCCAGACCCAGCGAACACCGGGGAGCTGTTTTTT
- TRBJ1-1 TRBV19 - CASSMWGGDTEAFF TGTGCCAGTAGTATGTGGGGAGGGGACACTGAAGCTTTCTTT
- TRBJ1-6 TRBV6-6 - CASSPTEIRPLHF TGTGCCAGCAGTCCGACAGAAATTCGACCCCTCCACTTT
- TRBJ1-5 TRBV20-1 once CSARAVGQQHF TGCAGTGCTAGAGCGGTTGGACAGCAGCATTTT
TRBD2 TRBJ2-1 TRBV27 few CASSFSGTSVANEQFF TGTGCCAGCAGTTTTTCCGGGACTAGCGTGGCCAATGAGCAGTTCTTC
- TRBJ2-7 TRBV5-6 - CASSLLGGYSSYEQYF TGTGCCAGCAGCTTGTTAGGTGGCTACAGCTCCTACGAGCAGTACTTC
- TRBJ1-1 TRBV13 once CASSLGGGIAEAFF TGTGCCAGCAGCTTAGGTGGTGGTATTGCTGAAGCTTTCTTT
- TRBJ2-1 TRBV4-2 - CASSQDWDSSSYNEQFF TGTGCCAGCAGCCAAGATTGGGACTCAAGCTCCTACAATGAGCAGTTCTTC
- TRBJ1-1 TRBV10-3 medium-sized CAISSDDGGGDTEAFF TGTGCCATCAGTTCCGACGATGGAGGGGGGGACACTGAAGCTTTCTTT
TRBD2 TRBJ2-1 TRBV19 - CASSKGLAGDDEQFF TGTGCCAGTAGTAAGGGACTAGCGGGAGATGATGAGCAGTTCTTC
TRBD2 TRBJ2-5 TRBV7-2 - CASSSSPLAAHAKQETQYF TGTGCCAGCAGCTCCTCCCCCCTAGCGGCGCATGCTAAACAAGAGACCCAGTACTTC
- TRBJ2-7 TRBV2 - CASSEHGISYEQYF TGTGCCAGCAGTGAACACGGAATTTCCTACGAGCAGTACTTC